The 28 T cell receptor beta chains below all came from one sample that was sequenced in a study of early T cells in non-severe SARS-CoV-2 infection. TCRdb used MiXCR to reprocess the 5' RACE reads, holding one entry per CDR3 protein. Among 90,000 to 130,000 distinct CDR3 sequences listed, about 12% were seen once. The sample consisted of whole blood. These TCRs come from an adult who was a healthcare worker with PCR-confirmed SARS-CoV-2 infection or an uninfected control (not recorded which).

CDR3 sequence reads: CASSAGPSTDTQYF. CDR3 DNA sequence: TGCGCCAGCAGCGCGGGGCCCAGCACAGATACGCAGTATTTT. The chain links TRBV5-1 to TRBJ2-3; maybe TRBD2 (6 bases). Trimming shortened V by 4 bases and J by 0 bases, and 9 bases separated the two germline ends. CDR1 is SGHRS, CDR2 YFSETQ, per germline. The CDR3 runs 14 residues. Filled out from reference TRBV5-1 and TRBJ2-3, the complete variable domain reads KAGVTQTPRYLIKTRGQQVTLSCSPISGHRSVSWYQQTPGQGLQFLFEYFSETQRNKGNFPGRFSGRQFSNSRSEMNVSTLELGDSALYLCASSAGPSTDTQYFGPGTRLTVL.

The CDR3 DNA reads TGTGCCAGCAGCTTAAGAGCTAACTATGGCTACACCTTC. Translated, it gives CASSLRANYGYTF. This chain links TRBV11-2 with TRBJ1-2; no clear D. The CDR3 runs 13 residues. Trimming shortened V by 2 bases and J by 0 bases, and 4 bases separated the two germline ends. Germline lookup yields CDR1 SGHAT and CDR2 FQNNGV. The full variable domain, its missing parts supplied by reference TRBV11-2 and TRBJ1-2, is EAGVAQSPRYKIIEKRQSVAFWCNPISGHATLYWYQQILGQGPKLLIQFQNNGVVDDSQLPKDRFSAERLKGVDSTLKIQPAKLEDSAVYLCASSLRANYGYTFGSGTRLTVV.

In this sample, this clonotype turned up a few times. The chain recombines TRBV9 with TRBJ2-3, with TRBD2 matching 8 bases. V lost 0 bases and J lost 3; bases outside the gene matches: 6. The CDR3 length is 16 residues. Germline V gene data show CDR1 as SGDLS and CDR2 as YYNGEE. The DNA of the CDR3 is TGTGCCAGCAGCGTAGCCAGCGGGAGAAGTACAGATACGCAGTATTTT. This sequence encodes CASSVASGRSTDTQYF.

This chain uses TRBV24-1 with TRBJ2-3, with 8 nucleotides matching TRBD1. The CDR3 length is 16 residues. The ends lost 5 bases at V and 4 bases at J; junction bases unmatched: 10. CDR1 is KGHDR, CDR2 SFDVKD, per germline. CDR3 region: CATSGLDDRGADTQYF. The CDR3 DNA reads TGTGCCACCAGTGGACTTGATGACAGGGGAGCAGATACGCAGTATTTT.

This chain connects TRBV5-1 to TRBJ2-1; D not certain. Germline V gene lookup returns CDR1 SGHRS and CDR2 YFSETQ. Trimming stripped 0 bases from V and 4 bases from J, with 11 bases between. The CDR3 is 15 residues long. The CDR3 DNA is TGCGCCAGCAGCTTGGCGAGTGAGAGATACAATGAGCAGTTCTTC. Translated, it gives CASSLASERYNEQFF.

A few counts support this clonotype. V and J are TRBV6-6 and TRBJ2-2; D uncertain. The CDR3 sequence is 16 residues long. Germline CDR1 and CDR2: MNHNY and SVGAGI (reference sequence). The ends were cut back, 3 bases at V and 1 base at J, with 12 bases in the middle. CDR3 residues: CASSYGWMGNTGELFF. The CDR3 DNA sequence: TGTGCCAGCAGTTATGGGTGGATGGGGAACACCGGGGAGCTGTTTTTT.

A few counts support this clonotype. J is TRBJ1-1 and V is TRBV12-3 or TRBV12-4; no reliable D call. The V and J ends lost 7 bases and 3 bases respectively, with 12 bases between them. This CDR3 region has 13 residues. The CDR3 reads CASTFQSHTEAFF. The CDR3 nucleotides read TGTGCCAGCACATTCCAGAGTCACACTGAAGCTTTCTTT.

This clonotype was picked up many times. The CDR3 region has the DNA TGTGCCATCAGCCAGACAGGGGATGAGCAGTTCTTC. Encoded protein: CAISQTGDEQFF. The V call is TRBV10-3, the J call TRBJ2-1; 8 nucleotides line up with TRBD1. V lost 6 bases, J lost 8 bases, and 3 bases stayed unmatched. Per germline, CDR1 ENHRY and CDR2 SYGVKD. The length of the CDR3 is 12 residues.

This clonotype was seen ten or more times. The rearrangement links TRBV20-1 to TRBJ1-5; the D is unclear. CDR3 size: 14 residues. The V end lost 6 bases, the J end lost 2 bases, and 14 bases lay between the germline ends. The germline gives CDR1 DFQATT, CDR2 SNEGSKA (reference sequence). In nucleotides, the CDR3 is TGCAGTGCAGACCACGGGCGTCGCAATCAGCCCCAGCATTTT. Protein sequence: CSADHGRRNQPQHF.

This clonotype has more than one count but fewer than ten. The V gene is TRBV29-1, the J gene TRBJ2-1; 11 bases match TRBD1. The CDR3 runs 17 residues. The germline V gene encodes CDR1 SQVTM and CDR2 ANQGSEA. V lost 1 base, J lost 1 base, and 6 bases stayed unmatched. The CDR3 is CSVEGGTGGVSYNEQFF. The CDR3 DNA reads as TGCAGCGTTGAAGGTGGGACAGGGGGGGTATCCTACAATGAGCAGTTCTTC.

This clonotype was counted at least ten times. J is TRBJ2-1 and V is TRBV7-3, with TRBD2 matching 12 bases. This CDR3 is built from 20 residues. V lost 2 bases to trimming and J lost 3 bases; unmatched junction nucleotides: 14. Germline CDR1 SGHTA, CDR2 FQGTGA. The CDR3 DNA reads as TGTGCCAGCAGCTTAGATGGGTGGACTAGCGGGATAGGGGACTACAATGAGCAGTTCTTC. This translates into CASSLDGWTSGIGDYNEQFF.

This clonotype was observed a few times. V is TRBV19 and J is TRBJ1-5; no reliable D call. The CDR3 is 15 residues long. Germline V CDR1 and CDR2: LNHDA, SQIVND (reference sequence). Trimming pared 3 bases from V and 6 bases from J, leaving 15 bases between. In DNA form, the CDR3 reads TGTGCCAGTAGTATTTTATGGGTTGCACGTCAGCCCCAGCATTTT. It yields the protein CASSILWVARQPQHF.

The genes are TRBV15 and TRBJ2-1; D is perhaps TRBD1 (6 bases). Germline loops: CDR1 LNHNV, CDR2 YYDKDF (reference sequence). Trimming stripped 1 base from V and 3 bases from J, with 13 bases between. This CDR3 region has 16 residues. This CDR3 reads CATSRVPGTIYNEQFF. In DNA form, the CDR3 reads TGTGCCACCAGCAGAGTTCCCGGGACAATCTACAATGAGCAGTTCTTC.

The V call is TRBV20-1, the J call TRBJ2-7; tentatively, D is TRBD2 (7 bases). This CDR3 contains 14 residues. The V and J ends lost 6 bases and 2 bases respectively, with 17 bases between them. The germline gives CDR1 DFQATT, CDR2 SNEGSKA (reference sequence). Here the CDR3 reads CSAHSRGGTYEQYF. The CDR3 DNA sequence: TGCAGTGCCCATAGTCGCGGGGGCACCTACGAGCAGTACTTC.

In this sample, this clonotype turned up many times. The V call is TRBV11-3, the J call TRBJ2-1; no clear D. This CDR3 spans 15 amino acids. Germline CDR1 reads SGHNT; CDR2 reads YENEEA. The V gene lost 7 bases and the J gene lost 0 bases, with 13 bases spanning the gap. The CDR3: CASTTKSFSYNEQFF. The DNA of the CDR3 is TGTGCCAGCACCACGAAGTCATTCTCCTACAATGAGCAGTTCTTC. Combining the CDR3 with reference TRBV11-3 and TRBJ2-1 gives the whole variable domain EAGVVQSPRYKIIEKKQPVAFWCNPISGHNTLYWYLQNLGQGPELLIRYENEEAVDDSQLPKDRFSAERLKGVDSTLKIQPAELGDSAVYLCASTTKSFSYNEQFFGPGTRLTVL.

This clonotype was seen a few times. The chain is built from TRBV29-1 and TRBJ1-3, with D perhaps TRBD1 (5 bases). V shed 3 bases and J shed 0 bases, with 9 bases lying between them. The germline V gene encodes CDR1 SQVTM and CDR2 ANQGSEA. This CDR3 has 14 residues. The CDR3 loop is CSVDSQVSGNTIYF. Here the CDR3 DNA reads TGCAGCGTTGACTCACAGGTCTCTGGAAACACCATATATTTT.

This clonotype was seen at least ten times. V and J are TRBV7-9 and TRBJ1-2, with unresolved D. From germline, CDR1 is SEHNR and CDR2 FQNEAQ (reference sequence). This CDR3 spans 15 amino acids. V was pared by 7 bases and J by 4 bases, with 19 bases between. The CDR3 spells CASTVGDNHIYGYTF. In DNA form, the CDR3 reads TGTGCCAGCACCGTTGGAGACAACCACATCTATGGCTACACCTTC.

V usage is TRBV6-5 and J usage is TRBJ1-6; possible D gene TRBD1, 5 bases. V lost 2 bases and J 7 bases, leaving 9 bases between the germline ends. Germline assignment: CDR1 MNHEY and CDR2 SVGAGI. The CDR3 totals 14 residues. The CDR3 DNA sequence: TGTGCCAGCAGTTACCGCGGGGGGAATTCACCCCTCCACTTT. The encoded protein is CASSYRGGNSPLHF.

The gene calls are TRBV6-5 and TRBJ2-2; TRBD2 is a possible D gene (7 bases). V was shortened by 8 bases and J by 4 bases, with 17 bases between the two germline ends. CDR1 and CDR2 from the germline V gene are MNHEY and SVGAGI. The length of the CDR3 is 15 residues. The CDR3 region has the DNA TGTGCCAGCGGGAGGGGGGACTATACCACCGGGGAGCTGTTTTTT. It encodes CASGRGDYTTGELFF.

The chain has TRBV4-2 and TRBJ2-2, with D maybe TRBD2 (5 bases). CDR3 length: 14 amino acids. Germline CDR1 LGHNA, CDR2 YNFKEQ. Trimming pared 1 base from V and 6 bases from J, leaving 9 bases between. The CDR3 loop is CASSQGAGPGELFF. CDR3 DNA sequence: TGTGCCAGCAGCCAAGGGGCGGGTCCCGGGGAGCTGTTTTTT.

This clonotype has a count of ten or more. This chain connects TRBV19 to TRBJ1-5; D is undetermined. The CDR3 has 14 amino acids. Germline V gene data show CDR1 as LNHDA and CDR2 as SQIVND (reference sequence). Trimming shortened V by 1 base and J by 4 bases, and 8 bases separated the two germline ends. The CDR3 nucleotides are TGTGCCAGTAGTATAGTCCAGGAGAATCAGCCCCAGCATTTT. It specifies CASSIVQENQPQHF.

This rearrangement joins TRBV20-1 to TRBJ2-7; TRBD2 aligns across 10 bases. Germline V gene sequence: CDR1 DFQATT, CDR2 SNEGSKA (reference sequence). The CDR3 length is 18 residues. With 3 bases clipped from V and 4 bases from J, the junction kept 18 bases outside the gene matches. The CDR3 reads CSASKVASGSSRDYEQYF. Here the CDR3 DNA reads TGCAGTGCTAGTAAGGTCGCTAGCGGGAGTTCCCGGGATTACGAGCAGTACTTC.

J is TRBJ1-1 and V is TRBV29-1; D gene unclear. This CDR3 has 13 residues. In germline, CDR1 is SQVTM, CDR2 ANQGSEA. Deletions cut 5 bases from V and 0 bases from J, with 10 bases between. CDR3 in amino acids: CSVSGRMNTEAFF. The CDR3, as DNA: TGCAGCGTTAGTGGCAGGATGAACACTGAAGCTTTCTTT.

This clonotype was counted ten times or more. V is TRBV7-9 and J is TRBJ1-6; D is unclear. The CDR3 totals 15 residues. The V end lost 4 bases, the J end lost 4 bases, and 11 bases lay between the germline ends. Germline values: CDR1 SEHNR, CDR2 FQNEAQ (reference sequence). CDR3 nucleotides: TGTGCCAGCAGCTCCGGGCCTTATTATAATTCACCCCTCCACTTT. It yields the protein CASSSGPYYNSPLHF.

This clonotype was seen a handful of times. V gene TRBV18 combines with J gene TRBJ1-2; no clear D gene. With 3 bases removed from V and 8 bases from J, the gap between germline ends came to 13 bases. The CDR3 is 13 amino acids. Per the germline V gene, CDR1 is KGHSH and CDR2 is LQKENI. CDR3 region: CASSPVTRWGYTF. In DNA form, the CDR3 reads TGTGCCAGCTCACCCGTGACACGATGGGGCTACACCTTC.

For the CDR3, the DNA is TGTGCCAGCAGTCCCCCCTCTTTCCGAGGGACGTCTGGGGCCAACGTCCTGACTTTC. Its protein product is CASSPPSFRGTSGANVLTF. The chain joins TRBV28 to TRBJ2-6, with D tentatively TRBD1 or TRBD2 (5 bases each). The V and J ends lost 5 bases and 1 base respectively, with 21 bases between them. The CDR3 runs to 19 residues. Germline CDR1 and CDR2: MDHEN and SYDVKM.

This clonotype was picked up a small number of times. The chain is built from TRBV6-6 and TRBJ2-6; D call uncertain. The length of the CDR3 is 17 residues. Trimming removed 0 bases at V and 3 bases at J, with 12 bases between. Germline CDR1 MNHNY, CDR2 SVGAGI (reference sequence). The CDR3: CASSYSLTRSGANVLTF. CDR3 coding DNA: TGTGCCAGCAGTTACTCCCTCACGCGTAGTGGGGCCAACGTCCTGACTTTC.

This clonotype was counted many times. The genes are TRBV10-1 and TRBJ1-1, with D maybe TRBD1 (5 bases). Trimming pared 5 bases from V and 3 bases from J, leaving 13 bases between. The CDR3 sequence is 14 residues long. Germline V lookup: CDR1 WNHNN, CDR2 SYGVQD (reference sequence). DNA for the CDR3: TGCGCCAGCAGTCCCGGACTGGGGGACACTGAAGCTTTCTTT. This encodes CASSPGLGDTEAFF.